The clone carrying this TCR beta chain was observed a handful of times. Antigen unknown. TCR beta libraries were prepared from cDNA with unique molecular identifiers. TCRdb redid the calling of the PCR reads with MiXCR, one entry per CDR3 protein. The table lists roughly 540,000 distinct CDR3 sequences, less than 40% of them singletons. This entry is derived from a study of post-analysis software for immune sequencing data. Overall study findings and caveats: The study found significantly lower normalized Chao1 diversity in multiple sclerosis patients than in controls. Roughly 5 TRBV segments occurring more often in patients than controls included TRBV5-6, TRBV5-1 and TRBV20-1.

Germline lookup yields CDR1 SGHVS and CDR2 FNYEAQ. Trimming stripped 4 bases from V and 5 bases from J, with 18 bases between. The CDR3 contains 15 residues. This clonotype originated in a girl aged 2-17 years with multiple sclerosis. Sequences were obtained from blood. The rearrangement links TRBV7-6 to TRBJ2-7; D perhaps matches TRBD1 (6 bases). For the CDR3, the DNA is TGTGCCAGCAGCTCTATACAGGGAAACGGCAACGAGCAGTACTTC. This codes for CASSSIQGNGNEQYF.